This T cell receptor (beta chain) was sequenced for a study of cytomegalovirus exposure and HLA in healthy donors. Whole-study results and caveats: What was likely a sequencing artifact was a cluster of highly shared sequence variants.

Trimming took 2 bases from V and 5 from J, leaving 19 bases between them. This CDR3 spans 16 amino acids. As concerns this clone: Its specificity is not known.

In the PCR, 60 Vbeta and 13 Jbeta primers were used. This table comes from immunoSEQ multiplex PCR, and its TCRdb copy is limited to in-frame clones, with some not included. The sample holds 50,000 to 70,000 clones. The sequence was collected from a man over 45 in good health and CMV-seropositive. The V call is TRBV5-3, the J call TRBJ2-5; possible D gene TRBD2, 8 bases. TRBV5-3 is an ORF, and what it does is uncertain. Sequenced: PBMCs. DNA of the CDR3: TGTGCCAGAAGCTTCCTCAGGGGGGCTAGCGGGGAGACCCAGTACTTC. This sequence encodes CARSFLRGASGETQYF.